This is a list of T cell receptor beta chains from one sample in a study of T cell responses to AZD1222 COVID-19 vaccine. Assay: immunoSEQ multiplex PCR; the TCRdb copy retains only in-frame clones and omits some. The data show about 78,000 clones, 90% seen once. Material: peripheral blood, obtained 28 days after the second AZD1222 dose. These receptors were collected from an adult who received the AZD1222 COVID-19 vaccine. CDR3s include the opening cysteine and the closing phenylalanine or tryptophan. Each record gives: clone size, D gene, J gene, CDR3 length, V gene, CDR3 protein, CDR3 DNA. The D gene is left open where the match is weak. For some rows the clone size is stated as once, few or many, or as a class when expanded; others skip it.

clone_size: .
d_call: .
j_call: TRBJ1-2
cdr3_length: 13
v_call: TRBV12-3/TRBV12-4
cdr3_aa: CASSLGQNYGYTF
cdr3_nt: TGTGCCAGCAGTTTAGGGCAGAACTATGGCTACACCTTC

clone_size: .
d_call: .
j_call: TRBJ1-5
cdr3_length: 14
v_call: TRBV6-2/TRBV6-3
cdr3_aa: CASRYQAGNQPQHF
cdr3_nt: TGTGCCAGCAGATACCAGGCCGGCAATCAGCCCCAGCATTTT

clone_size: .
d_call: .
j_call: TRBJ2-2
cdr3_length: 14
v_call: TRBV29-1
cdr3_aa: CSARGGGAAGELFF
cdr3_nt: TGCAGCGCCCGGGGAGGGGGCGCCGCCGGGGAGCTGTTTTTT

clone_size: .
d_call: TRBD1
j_call: TRBJ2-7
cdr3_length: 13
v_call: TRBV12-3/TRBV12-4
cdr3_aa: CASSRQGIEEQYF
cdr3_nt: TGTGCCAGCAGTCGACAGGGGATAGAAGAGCAGTACTTC

clone_size: .
d_call: .
j_call: TRBJ2-7
cdr3_length: 15
v_call: TRBV7-2
cdr3_aa: CASSPGTAGTYEQYF
cdr3_nt: TGTGCCAGCAGCCCCGGGACGGCGGGCACCTACGAGCAGTACTTC

clone_size: .
d_call: .
j_call: TRBJ2-7
cdr3_length: 15
v_call: TRBV5-4
cdr3_aa: CASSGPGGGTNEQYF
cdr3_nt: TGTGCCAGCAGCGGGCCGGGTGGGGGGACCAACGAGCAGTACTTC

clone_size: .
d_call: .
j_call: TRBJ2-7
cdr3_length: 14
v_call: TRBV7-8
cdr3_aa: CASSPNRASYEQYF
cdr3_nt: TGTGCCAGCAGCCCCAACAGGGCATCCTACGAGCAGTACTTC

clone_size: .
d_call: .
j_call: TRBJ2-2
cdr3_length: 16
v_call: TRBV6-5
cdr3_aa: CASSYRPEGDTGELFF
cdr3_nt: TGTGCCAGCAGTTACCGACCTGAAGGTGACACCGGGGAGCTGTTTTTT

clone_size: .
d_call: TRBD2
j_call: TRBJ2-7
cdr3_length: 14
v_call: TRBV5-1
cdr3_aa: CASSLSSGPYEQYF
cdr3_nt: TGCGCCAGCAGCTTATCTAGCGGCCCCTACGAGCAGTACTTC

clone_size: .
d_call: .
j_call: TRBJ2-1
cdr3_length: 16
v_call: TRBV6-1
cdr3_aa: CASSEAFRAGVGEQFF
cdr3_nt: TGTGCCAGCAGTGAAGCGTTCAGGGCCGGGGTCGGGGAGCAGTTCTTC

clone_size: few
d_call: .
j_call: TRBJ2-2
cdr3_length: 13
v_call: TRBV7-9
cdr3_aa: CASSSYFTGELFF
cdr3_nt: TGTGCCAGCAGCTCTTATTTTACCGGGGAGCTGTTTTTT

clone_size: .
d_call: .
j_call: TRBJ2-7
cdr3_length: 15
v_call: TRBV18
cdr3_aa: CASSPLEGPGGEQYF
cdr3_nt: TGTGCCAGCTCACCACTGGAGGGTCCCGGAGGCGAGCAGTACTTC

clone_size: .
d_call: .
j_call: TRBJ2-1
cdr3_length: 17
v_call: TRBV4-2
cdr3_aa: CASSQDRQGFSYNEQFF
cdr3_nt: TGTGCCAGCAGCCAAGATCGGCAGGGATTCTCCTACAATGAGCAGTTCTTC